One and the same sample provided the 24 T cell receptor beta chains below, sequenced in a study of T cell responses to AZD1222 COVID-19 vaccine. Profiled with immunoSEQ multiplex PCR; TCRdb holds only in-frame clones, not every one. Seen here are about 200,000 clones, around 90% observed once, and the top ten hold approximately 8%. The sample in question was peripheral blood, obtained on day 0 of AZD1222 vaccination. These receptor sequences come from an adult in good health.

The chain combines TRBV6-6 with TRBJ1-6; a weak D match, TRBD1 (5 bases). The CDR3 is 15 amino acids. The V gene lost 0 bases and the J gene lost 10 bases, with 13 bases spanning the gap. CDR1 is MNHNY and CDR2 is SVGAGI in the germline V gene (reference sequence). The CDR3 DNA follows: TGTGCCAGCAGTTACTCGAACCAGGGTTTGTCACCCCTCCACTTT. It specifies CASSYSNQGLSPLHF.

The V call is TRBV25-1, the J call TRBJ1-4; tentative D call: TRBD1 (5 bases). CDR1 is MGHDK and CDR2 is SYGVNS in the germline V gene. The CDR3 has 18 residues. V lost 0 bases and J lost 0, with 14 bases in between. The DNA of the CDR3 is TGTGCCAGCAGTGAATATTCCGGGGCACACGCAACTAATGAAAAACTGTTTTTT. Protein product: CASSEYSGAHATNEKLFF.

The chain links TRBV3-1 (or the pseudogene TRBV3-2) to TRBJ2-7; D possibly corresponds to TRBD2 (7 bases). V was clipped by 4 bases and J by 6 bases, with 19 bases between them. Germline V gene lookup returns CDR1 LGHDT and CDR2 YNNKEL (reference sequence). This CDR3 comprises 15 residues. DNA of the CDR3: TGTGCCAGCAGCCGAAAGGGGGGGCACCCTTCCGAGCAGTACTTC. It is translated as CASSRKGGHPSEQYF.

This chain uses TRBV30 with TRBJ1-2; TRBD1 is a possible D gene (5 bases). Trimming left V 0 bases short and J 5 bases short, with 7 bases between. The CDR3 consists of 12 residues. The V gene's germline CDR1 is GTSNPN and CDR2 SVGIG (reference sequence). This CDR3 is CAWSVQEYGYTF. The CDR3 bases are TGTGCCTGGAGTGTACAGGAGTATGGCTACACCTTC.

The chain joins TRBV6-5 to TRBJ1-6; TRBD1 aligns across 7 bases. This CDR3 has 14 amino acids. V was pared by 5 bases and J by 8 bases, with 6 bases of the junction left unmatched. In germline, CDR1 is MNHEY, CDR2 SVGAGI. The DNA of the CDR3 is TGTGCCAGCAGTCGGGGACAGAAATATTCACCCCTCCACTTT. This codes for CASSRGQKYSPLHF.

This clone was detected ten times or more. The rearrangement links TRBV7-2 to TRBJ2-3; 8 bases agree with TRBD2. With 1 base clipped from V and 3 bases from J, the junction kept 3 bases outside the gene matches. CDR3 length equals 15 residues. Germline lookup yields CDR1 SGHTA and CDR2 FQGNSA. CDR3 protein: CASSLEGLGTDTQYF. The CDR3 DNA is TGTGCCAGCAGCTTAGAGGGACTAGGGACAGATACGCAGTATTTT.

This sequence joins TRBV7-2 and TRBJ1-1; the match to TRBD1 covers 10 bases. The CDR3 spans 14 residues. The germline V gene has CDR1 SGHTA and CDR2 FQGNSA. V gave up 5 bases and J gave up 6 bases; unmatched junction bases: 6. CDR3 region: CASSTAGTGAEAFF. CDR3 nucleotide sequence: TGTGCCAGCAGCACCGCCGGGACAGGGGCTGAAGCTTTCTTT.

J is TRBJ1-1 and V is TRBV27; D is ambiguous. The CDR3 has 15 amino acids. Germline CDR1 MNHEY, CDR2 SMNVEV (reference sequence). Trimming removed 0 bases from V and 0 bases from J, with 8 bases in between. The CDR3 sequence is CASSLSNIMNTEAFF. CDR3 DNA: TGTGCCAGCAGTTTATCTAACATAATGAACACTGAAGCTTTCTTT.

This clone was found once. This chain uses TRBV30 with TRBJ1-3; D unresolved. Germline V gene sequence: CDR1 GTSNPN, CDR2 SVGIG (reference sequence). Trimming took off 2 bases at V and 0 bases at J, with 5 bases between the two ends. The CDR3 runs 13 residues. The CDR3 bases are TGTGCCTGGAGTTTTGGCTCTGGAAACACCATATATTTT. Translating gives CAWSFGSGNTIYF.

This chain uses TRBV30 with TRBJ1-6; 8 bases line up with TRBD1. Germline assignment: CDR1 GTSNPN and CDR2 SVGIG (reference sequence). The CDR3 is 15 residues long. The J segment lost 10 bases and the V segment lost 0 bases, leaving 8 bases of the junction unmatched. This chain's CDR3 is CAWSVPDRGRSPLHF. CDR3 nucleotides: TGTGCCTGGAGTGTCCCCGACAGGGGCCGCTCACCCCTCCACTTT.

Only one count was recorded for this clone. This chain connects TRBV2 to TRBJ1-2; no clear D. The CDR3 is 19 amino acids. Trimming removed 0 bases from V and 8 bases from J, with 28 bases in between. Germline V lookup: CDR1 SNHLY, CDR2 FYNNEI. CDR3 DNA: TGTGCCAGCAGTGAAGCGCTTTGGTTCGAGAGCCGATCGGGTACAGGCTACACCTTC. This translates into CASSEALWFESRSGTGYTF.

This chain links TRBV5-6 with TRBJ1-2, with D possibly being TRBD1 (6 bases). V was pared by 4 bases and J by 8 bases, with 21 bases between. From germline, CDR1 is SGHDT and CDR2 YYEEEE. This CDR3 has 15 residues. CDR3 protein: CASSPSAQGLRGYTF. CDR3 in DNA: TGTGCCAGCAGCCCCTCCGCCCAGGGGTTGCGAGGCTACACCTTC. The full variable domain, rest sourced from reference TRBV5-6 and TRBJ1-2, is DAGVTQSPTHLIKTRGQQVTLRCSPKSGHDTVSWYQQALGQGPQFIFQYYEEEERQRGNFPDRFSGHQFPNYSSELNVNALLLGDSALYLCASSPSAQGLRGYTFGSGTRLTVV.

CDR3 nucleotide sequence: TGTGCCAGCAGTGCAGGCAGGGGGTTTGAGCAGTTCTTC. This sequence encodes CASSAGRGFEQFF. The V and J genes are TRBV2 and TRBJ2-1, with 7 nucleotides matching TRBD1. Trimming removed 4 bases from V and 9 bases from J; junction bases left unmatched: 6. The CDR3 has 13 amino acids. Germline V gives CDR1 SNHLY, CDR2 FYNNEI.

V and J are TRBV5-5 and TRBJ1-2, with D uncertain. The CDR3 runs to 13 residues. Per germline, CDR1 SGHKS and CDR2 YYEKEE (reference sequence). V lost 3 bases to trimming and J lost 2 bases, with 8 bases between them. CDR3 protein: CASSSGLNYGYTF. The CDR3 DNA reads TGTGCCAGCAGCTCCGGCCTGAACTATGGCTACACCTTC.

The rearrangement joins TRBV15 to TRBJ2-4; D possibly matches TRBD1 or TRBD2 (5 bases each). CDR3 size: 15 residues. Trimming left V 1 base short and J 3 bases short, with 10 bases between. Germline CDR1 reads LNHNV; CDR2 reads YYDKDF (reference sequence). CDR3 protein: CATSRGGIGKNIQYF. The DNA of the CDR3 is TGTGCCACCAGCAGAGGGGGGATCGGCAAAAACATTCAGTACTTC.

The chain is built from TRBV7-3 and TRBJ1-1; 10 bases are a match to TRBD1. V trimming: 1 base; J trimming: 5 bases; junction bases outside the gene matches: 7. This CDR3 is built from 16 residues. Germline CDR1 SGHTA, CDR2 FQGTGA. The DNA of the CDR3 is TGTGCCAGCAGCTTAAATGGGGACAGGGGAAAAACTGAAGCTTTCTTT. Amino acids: CASSLNGDRGKTEAFF.

CDR3 sequence: CASSRGRAGDTGELFF. The CDR3 coding sequence is TGTGCCAGCAGCCGAGGACGCGCCGGGGACACCGGGGAGCTGTTTTTT. The chain combines TRBV7-9 with TRBJ2-2; D might be TRBD2 (5 bases). Trimming removed 5 bases at V and 3 bases at J, with 16 bases between. CDR3 size: 16 residues. CDR1 is SEHNR and CDR2 is FQNEAQ in the germline V gene (reference sequence).

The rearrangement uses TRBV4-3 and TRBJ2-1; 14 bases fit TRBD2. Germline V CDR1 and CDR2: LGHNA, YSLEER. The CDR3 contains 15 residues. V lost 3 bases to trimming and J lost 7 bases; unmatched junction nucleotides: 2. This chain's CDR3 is CASSQGLAGVNEQFF. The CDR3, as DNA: TGCGCCAGCAGCCAGGGACTAGCGGGGGTGAATGAGCAGTTCTTC.

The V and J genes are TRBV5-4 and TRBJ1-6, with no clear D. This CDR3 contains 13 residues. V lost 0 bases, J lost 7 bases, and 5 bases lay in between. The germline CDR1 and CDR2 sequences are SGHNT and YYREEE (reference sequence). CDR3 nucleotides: TGTGCCAGCAGCTTGGGGGGAAATTCACCCCTCCACTTT. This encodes CASSLGGNSPLHF. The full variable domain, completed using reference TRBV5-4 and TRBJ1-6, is ETGVTQSPTHLIKTRGQQVTLRCSSQSGHNTVSWYQQALGQGPQFIFQYYREEENGRGNFPPRFSGLQFPNYSSELNVNALELDDSALYLCASSLGGNSPLHFGNGTRLTVT.

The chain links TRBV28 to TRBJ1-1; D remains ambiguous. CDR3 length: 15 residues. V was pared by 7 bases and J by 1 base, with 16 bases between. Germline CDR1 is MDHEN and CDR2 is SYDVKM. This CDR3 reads CASIGIWAGNTEAFF. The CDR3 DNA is TGTGCCAGCATTGGGATCTGGGCCGGGAACACTGAAGCTTTCTTT.

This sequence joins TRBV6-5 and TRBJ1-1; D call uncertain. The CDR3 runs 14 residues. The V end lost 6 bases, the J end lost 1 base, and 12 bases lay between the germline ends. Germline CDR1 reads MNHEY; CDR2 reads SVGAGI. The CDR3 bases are TGTGCCAGCAGACCGGACCCCAGGAACACTGAAGCTTTCTTT. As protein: CASRPDPRNTEAFF.

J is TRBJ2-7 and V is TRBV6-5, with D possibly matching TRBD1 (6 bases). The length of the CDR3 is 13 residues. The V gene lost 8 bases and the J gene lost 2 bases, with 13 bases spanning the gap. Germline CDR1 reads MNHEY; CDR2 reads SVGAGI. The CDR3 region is CASHRAYPYEQYF. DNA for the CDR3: TGTGCCAGCCACAGGGCCTACCCCTACGAGCAGTACTTC.

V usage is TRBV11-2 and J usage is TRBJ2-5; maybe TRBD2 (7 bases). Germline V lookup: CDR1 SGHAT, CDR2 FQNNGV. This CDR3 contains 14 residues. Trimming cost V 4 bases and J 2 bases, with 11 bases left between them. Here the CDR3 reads CASSWGREQETQYF. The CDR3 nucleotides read TGTGCCAGCAGCTGGGGGCGGGAGCAAGAGACCCAGTACTTC.

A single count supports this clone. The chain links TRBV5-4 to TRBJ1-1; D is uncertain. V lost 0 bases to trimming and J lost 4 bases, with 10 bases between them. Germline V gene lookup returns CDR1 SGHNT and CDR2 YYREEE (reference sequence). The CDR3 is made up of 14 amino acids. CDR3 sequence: CASSLEGLITEAFF. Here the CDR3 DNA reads TGTGCCAGCAGCTTGGAGGGTCTTATCACTGAAGCTTTCTTT.